This T cell receptor beta chain came from a study of blood T cells in healthy people across ages. Combining a sample-barcoded 5' primer with a J-beta primer mix, a second PCR ran for roughly 7 to 12 cycles. Each sample yielded at least 2.5 million CDR3-containing paired-end reads. TCRdb independently ran MiXCR on the 5' RACE reads; one entry per CDR3 protein. The sample yields more than 900,000 distinct CDR3 sequences, 20% to 25% seen once. Per germline, CDR1 SGHTA and CDR2 FQGTGA. The CDR3 has 12 amino acids. The V end was cut by 10 bases, the J end by 5 bases, with 12 bases between. These records were also assigned to another study, of T cells of mothers and their children.

This chain connects TRBV7-3 to TRBJ2-1; D uncertain. This clonotype was obtained from a girl aged 2 to 10 in good health. The sequencing sample was made of blood. The CDR3 spells CANSQQNNEQFF. The CDR3 region has the DNA TGTGCCAACTCACAGCAGAACAATGAGCAGTTCTTC. Variable domain in full (rest from reference TRBV7-3 and TRBJ2-1): GAGVSQTPSNKVTEKGKYVELRCDPISGHTALYWYRQSLGQGPEFLIYFQGTGAADDSGLPNDRFFAVRPEGSVSTLKIQRTERGDSAVYLCANSQQNNEQFFGPGTRLTVL.